This TCR beta chain was found in a study of blood T cell repertoires in COVID-19. Across the whole study: Samples came from the United States, Italy and Spain, spanning acute and convalescent COVID-19. In each case, the material was cDNA or gDNA derived from T cells, B-cell-depleted T cells, or PBMCs.

Original processing methods: The authors estimated nucleated cell counts from reference gene primer amplification. TCRdb's table, derived via immunoSEQ multiplex PCR, lists solely in-frame clones and lacks some. V and J calls and clone size follow that table, whereas D and trimming were derived from the DNA. The sample has about 120,000 clones, 75% to 85% seen once; the top ten hold around 37%. CDR3 length equals 13 residues. The ends lost 2 bases at V and 9 bases at J; junction bases unmatched: 5. Germline assignment: CDR1 KGHDR and CDR2 SFDVKD. The sample taken for sequencing was peripheral blood. The J gene is TRBJ1-2, the V gene TRBV24-1, with 7 bases aligning to TRBD1. The origin of this receptor is a man aged 35 to 55 with active or convalescent COVID-19. CDR3 region: CATSDSGQVRYTF. The CDR3 bases are TGTGCCACCAGTGATTCCGGACAGGTCCGCTACACCTTC.